This T cell receptor (beta chain) was observed in a study of long-term antiretroviral therapy in people with HIV. Regarding the study as a whole: Clones that had undergone expansion before ART prevailed in the repertoire throughout all time points. Neither ART adherence, viral resistance nor therapy changes were documented.

A v3.0 immunoSEQ assay was performed at survey level. Sequencing of each sample targeted about 40,000-55,000 T-cell genomes. Only in-frame clones appear in the TCRdb table, and some are missing; sequencing was by immunoSEQ multiplex PCR. This sample yields 20,000 to 25,000 clones, of which more than 65% are seen a single time; 4.5% to 5.5% belongs to the top ten. Concerning this clone itself: Its antigen is as yet unknown.

The ends were cut back, 1 base at V and 4 bases at J, with 9 bases in the middle. Germline V CDR1 and CDR2: SGHRS, YFSETQ. The CDR3 spans 13 residues. Sequenced here: unsorted PBMCs, sampled 0.5 years after starting antiretroviral therapy. The chain joins TRBV5-1 to TRBJ2-7; D is uncertain. The receptor's source is a woman aged 40 to 50 with HIV. The CDR3 reads CASSLQQNYEQYF. The CDR3 nucleotides read TGCGCCAGCAGCTTGCAACAGAATTACGAGCAGTACTTC.